The 14 T cell receptor beta chains given below trace back to one sample, sequenced in a study of blood T cells in healthy people across ages. The authors ran a second PCR of roughly 6 to 12 cycles using a sample-barcoded 5' primer and a J-beta primer mix. TCRdb reprocessed the 5' RACE reads via MiXCR and lists one record per CDR3 protein. Of some 1.5 million distinct CDR3 sequences in the sample, approximately 30% were seen once. Sample: blood. The receptor set was obtained from a woman younger than 45 in good health.

The V and J genes are TRBV3-1 and TRBJ2-3; 13 bases are a match to TRBD2. The CDR3 loop spans 19 amino acids. The V and J ends lost 5 bases and 4 bases, in that order; junction bases with no gene match: 15. CDR1 is LGHDT, CDR2 YNNKEL, per germline (reference sequence). The CDR3 DNA reads as TGTGCCAGCAGCATGGGACTAGCGGGATCTTTTCTGTCCCCAGATACGCAGTATTTT. This encodes CASSMGLAGSFLSPDTQYF.

This clonotype was detected ten times or more. This chain uses TRBV4-3 with TRBJ2-7; D remains unclear. The V gene's germline CDR1 is LGHNA and CDR2 YSLEER. The CDR3 extends over 14 amino acids. The germline V and J ends were trimmed by 0 bases and 3 bases, with 9 bases remaining between them. CDR3 sequence: CASSQEDGNYEQYF. Here the CDR3 DNA reads TGCGCCAGCAGCCAAGAGGACGGTAACTACGAGCAGTACTTC.

The table lists this clonotype with many counts. This chain links TRBV7-3 with TRBJ2-5; D unclear. Trimming cost V 1 base and J 2 bases, with 17 bases left between them. The CDR3 loop spans 17 amino acids. From germline, CDR1 is SGHTA and CDR2 FQGTGA. CDR3 coding DNA: TGTGCCAGCAGCTTAAGCTTTATTTTGAGCAGGCAAGAGACCCAGTACTTC. Protein: CASSLSFILSRQETQYF. Filled out from reference TRBV7-3 and TRBJ2-5, the complete variable domain reads GAGVSQTPSNKVTEKGKYVELRCDPISGHTALYWYRQSLGQGPEFLIYFQGTGAADDSGLPNDRFFAVRPEGSVSTLKIQRTERGDSAVYLCASSLSFILSRQETQYFGPGTRLLVL.

The chain is built from TRBV4-1 and TRBJ1-5, with a weak D call TRBD1 (5 bases). Germline CDR1 is MGHRA and CDR2 is YSYEKL. Trimming stripped 4 bases from V and 9 bases from J, with 13 bases between. The CDR3 runs to 13 residues. CDR3 DNA sequence: TGCGCCAGCAGCCGTACAGGCCCCGGGCCCCAGCATTTT. This gives the protein CASSRTGPGPQHF.

This clonotype was seen a handful of times. The genes are TRBV15 and TRBJ2-5; D perhaps matches TRBD1 (5 bases). Germline CDR1 LNHNV, CDR2 YYDKDF (reference sequence). Trimming stripped 0 bases from V and 3 bases from J, with 11 bases between. CDR3 size: 15 residues. The CDR3 loop reads CATSRDRGSEETQYF. The CDR3 nucleotides read TGTGCCACCAGCAGAGATAGGGGTTCGGAAGAGACCCAGTACTTC.

The gene calls are TRBV7-9 and TRBJ2-5; D unclear. With 1 base removed from V and 4 bases from J, the gap between germline ends came to 7 bases. Germline-derived CDR1 and CDR2 are SEHNR and FQNEAQ (reference sequence). The CDR3 contains 13 residues. Written as DNA, the CDR3 is TGTGCCAGCAGCTTAGGCCAGATAGAGACCCAGTACTTC. It codes for CASSLGQIETQYF.

Comment on this clonotype: This sequence may be a read error, since a much larger clone differs from it by one base. CDR3: CANSLWAQRGETQYF. The CDR3 bases are TGTGCCAACAGCCTATGGGCCCAAAGAGGGGAGACCCAGTACTTC. This chain joins TRBV7-8 and TRBJ2-5, with D perhaps matching TRBD2 (5 bases). Germline loops: CDR1 SGHVS, CDR2 FQNEAQ. The CDR3 length is 15 residues.

J is TRBJ2-2 and V is TRBV20-1, with D tentatively TRBD1 (8 bases). There are 15 residues in the CDR3. Germline CDR1 reads DFQATT; CDR2 reads SNEGSKA (reference sequence). V was clipped by 4 bases and J by 3 bases, with 15 bases between them. CDR3 sequence reads: CSATWTGRDTGELFF. DNA for the CDR3: TGCAGTGCTACCTGGACAGGGAGGGACACCGGGGAGCTGTTTTTT.

This sequence joins TRBV27 and TRBJ1-2; no firm D call. V shed 6 bases and J shed 4 bases, with 12 bases lying between them. Germline V gene lookup returns CDR1 MNHEY and CDR2 SMNVEV (reference sequence). The CDR3 loop spans 13 amino acids. The CDR3, as DNA: TGTGCCAGCAGACCTTACTCAACCTATGGCTACACCTTC. Amino acids: CASRPYSTYGYTF.

The J gene is TRBJ2-1, the V gene TRBV7-3, with D perhaps TRBD1 or TRBD2 (6 bases each). Per the germline V gene, CDR1 is SGHTA and CDR2 is FQGTGA. This CDR3 comprises 14 residues. V lost 6 bases and J lost 3, with 12 bases in between. CDR3 coding DNA: TGTGCCAGCAGGAAGGGGGGCAACTACAATGAGCAGTTCTTC. Translated: CASRKGGNYNEQFF.

V is TRBV12-3 or TRBV12-4 and J is TRBJ2-1; the D is unclear. The CDR3 length is 13 residues. Trimming shortened V by 6 bases and J by 9 bases, and 15 bases separated the two germline ends. CDR3 region: CASRSSRCSEQFF. The CDR3 nucleotides are TGTGCCAGCAGGTCAAGCAGGTGTAGTGAGCAGTTCTTC.

There are a few counts of this clonotype. CDR3: CSTTRQAMWKSSYNEQFF. DNA of the CDR3: TGCAGTACAACCAGGCAGGCGATGTGGAAGAGCTCCTACAATGAGCAGTTCTTC. This chain connects TRBV20-1 to TRBJ2-1; D remains ambiguous. Trimming pared 8 bases from V and 0 bases from J, leaving 26 bases between. CDR1 is DFQATT and CDR2 is SNEGSKA in the germline V gene (reference sequence). The length of the CDR3 is 18 residues.

The table lists this clonotype with a few counts. The genes are TRBV10-3 and TRBJ2-7; D may be TRBD1 (6 bases). Trimming stripped 2 bases from V and 2 bases from J, with 10 bases between. Germline values: CDR1 ENHRY, CDR2 SYGVKD. The CDR3 totals 14 residues. CDR3 sequence (DNA): TGTGCCATCAGTGAGAAACAGGGCCCCTACGAGCAGTACTTC. Amino acid sequence: CAISEKQGPYEQYF.

This clonotype was detected a few times. CDR3 residues: CASSVGDRGSTDTQYF. The CDR3, as DNA: TGTGCCAGCAGCGTAGGAGACAGGGGGAGCACAGATACGCAGTATTTT. The chain is built from TRBV9 and TRBJ2-3; TRBD1 matches 9 bases. The ends lost 0 bases at V and 0 bases at J; junction bases unmatched: 2. The germline V gene has CDR1 SGDLS and CDR2 YYNGEE. The CDR3 runs 16 residues.